The 8 T cell receptor beta chains below all came from one sample that was sequenced in a study of blood T cell repertoires in COVID-19. TCRdb's copy holds only in-frame clones and misses some; the assay was immunoSEQ multiplex PCR. The table lists fewer than 400,000 clones, approximately 88% of them singletons. The specimen was PBMCs or T cells enriched from blood (not recorded which). These receptors all stem from a man aged 25 to 40 who had recovered from COVID-19.

The chain uses TRBV6-5 and TRBJ1-1; tentatively, D is TRBD1 (6 bases). From germline, CDR1 is MNHEY and CDR2 SVGAGI. The ends were cut back, 5 bases at V and 3 bases at J, with 16 bases in the middle. There are 15 residues in the CDR3. CDR3 sequence: CASSPSQGWHTEAFF. CDR3 DNA sequence: TGTGCCAGCAGTCCCTCACAGGGTTGGCACACTGAAGCTTTCTTT.

The V gene is TRBV7-9, the J gene TRBJ2-7; TRBD1 is a possible D gene (6 bases). Trimming left V 2 bases short and J 6 bases short, with 17 bases between. Germline lookup yields CDR1 SEHNR and CDR2 FQNEAQ (reference sequence). This CDR3 has 15 amino acids. CDR3 loop: CASSLIPGQPREQYF. The CDR3 bases are TGTGCCAGCAGCTTAATCCCCGGACAGCCACGCGAGCAGTACTTC.

J is TRBJ2-5 and V is TRBV29-1; 8 nucleotides line up with TRBD2. The CDR3 runs to 15 residues. V shed 4 bases and J 4 bases; nucleotides not matched to a gene: 11. CDR1 and CDR2 from the germline V gene are SQVTM and ANQGSEA. The CDR3, as DNA: TGCAGCGTTGGTGGTTTAGCGGGGCAAATAGAGACCCAGTACTTC. Residues: CSVGGLAGQIETQYF.

This clone has a single count. The chain combines TRBV2 with TRBJ1-5; no clear D gene. V was trimmed by 8 bases and J by 1 base, leaving 9 bases between them. CDR1 and CDR2 (germline): SNHLY, FYNNEI. The CDR3 is 13 residues long. This CDR3 is CASVGESNQPQHF. CDR3 DNA: TGTGCCAGCGTTGGGGAGAGCAATCAGCCCCAGCATTTT.

J is TRBJ1-4 and V is TRBV20-1; 8 positions match TRBD1. Trimming cost V 5 bases and J 8 bases; bases outside gene matches: 1. The CDR3 loop spans 11 amino acids. CDR1 and CDR2 from the germline V gene are DFQATT and SNEGSKA (reference sequence). This CDR3 reads CSARTGEKLFF. The CDR3, as DNA: TGCAGTGCTCGGACAGGGGAAAAACTGTTTTTT.

J is TRBJ1-1 and V is TRBV19, with a tentative D call TRBD1 (6 bases). Trimming stripped 3 bases from V and 1 base from J, with 15 bases between. The CDR3 is 16 residues long. CDR1 and CDR2 from the germline V gene are LNHDA and SQIVND (reference sequence). Here the CDR3 DNA reads TGTGCCAGTAGTATCGACGGGACAAGGCCGAACACTGAAGCTTTCTTT. Protein: CASSIDGTRPNTEAFF.

The chain carries TRBV10-2 and TRBJ2-7, with 7 bases that match TRBD1. Germline V gives CDR1 WSHSY, CDR2 SAAADI. Unmatched junction bases numbered 4, after V lost 7 bases and J lost 4 bases. This CDR3 comprises 12 residues. This CDR3 reads CASKGTAYEQYF. The CDR3 coding sequence is TGCGCCAGCAAGGGGACAGCTTACGAGCAGTACTTC.

This clone was counted a few times. The V and J genes are TRBV12-3 or TRBV12-4 and TRBJ1-1; D call uncertain. V was clipped by 7 bases and J by 1 base, with 10 bases between them. This CDR3 region has 13 residues. CDR3 nucleotides: TGTGCCAGCACCTCACAAGAGAACACTGAAGCTTTCTTT. Its protein is CASTSQENTEAFF.